The rows below give T cell receptor beta chains drawn from one sample of a study of cytomegalovirus exposure and HLA in healthy donors. The table came from immunoSEQ multiplex PCR; TCRdb's copy has only in-frame clones and leaves some out. Its table lists under 130,000 clones. The sample consisted of PBMCs. All receptors come from a man in his forties or fifties in good health and CMV-seronegative. Each CDR3 is given with its conserved first and last residue. A D gene is named only where the DNA matches it firmly.

TRBD1	TRBV5-1	TRBJ2-7	CASSLAGTGNGGEQYF	TGCGCCAGCAGCTTGGCCGGGACAGGGAACGGCGGCGAGCAGTACTTC
.	TRBV9	TRBJ2-3	CASSGGVGADTQYF	TGTGCCAGCAGCGGCGGGGTAGGGGCAGATACGCAGTATTTT
TRBD2	TRBV28	TRBJ2-1	CASRGGLAVLQTYNEQFF	TGTGCCAGCAGAGGAGGACTAGCGGTACTACAAACCTACAATGAGCAGTTCTTC
.	TRBV4-1	TRBJ2-1	CASSQESTRGQFF	TGCGCCAGCAGCCAAGAATCGACGAGAGGACAGTTCTTC
TRBD1	TRBV2	TRBJ1-3	CASKGQGGGNTIYF	TGTGCCAGCAAGGGACAGGGTGGTGGAAACACCATATATTTT
.	TRBV7-2	TRBJ2-1	CASSLDTASYNEQFF	TGTGCCAGCAGCCTGGACACCGCGAGCTACAATGAGCAGTTCTTC
TRBD2	TRBV18	TRBJ2-5	CASSPRVSGGRETQYF	TGTGCCAGCTCACCAAGGGTGTCGGGAGGGCGAGAGACCCAGTACTTC
.	TRBV4-3	TRBJ2-7	CASSQDRTGRNEQYF	TGCGCCAGCAGCCAAGATCGAACGGGAAGGAACGAGCAGTACTTC
TRBD1	TRBV30	TRBJ2-2	CAWIPGQRSNTGELFF	TGTGCCTGGATTCCGGGACAGCGATCGAACACCGGGGAGCTGTTTTTT
.	TRBV5-8	TRBJ2-5	CASSLERGSLQETQYF	TGTGCCAGCAGCTTGGAAAGGGGGAGTTTGCAAGAGACCCAGTACTTC
.	TRBV10-1	TRBJ2-3	CASSESRGAVVDTQYF	TGCGCCAGCAGTGAGTCTCGGGGGGCCGTGGTGGATACGCAGTATTTT
TRBD1	TRBV2	TRBJ2-7	CASRDTRTGGLYEQYF	TGTGCCAGCAGGGACACTAGGACAGGGGGCTTGTACGAGCAGTACTTC
TRBD1	TRBV4-1	TRBJ1-5	CASSQVTDRDSQPQHF	TGCGCCAGCAGCCAAGTAACGGACAGGGATAGTCAGCCCCAGCATTTT
TRBD2	TRBV5-1	TRBJ2-7	CASRLGTTLYEQYF	TGCGCCAGTCGACTTGGGACTACTCTCTACGAGCAGTATTTC
TRBD1	TRBV7-9	TRBJ2-2	CASSHYRTGYTGELFF	TGTGCCAGCAGTCATTACAGGACAGGGTACACCGGGGAGCTGTTTTTT
.	TRBV7-2	TRBJ1-2	CASSPENRVGGYTF	TGTGCCAGCAGCCCGGAGAACAGGGTGGGGGGCTACACCTTC
.	TRBV19	TRBJ2-1	CASSSSIRDILPNEQFF	TGTGCCAGTAGTTCGTCTATCCGGGACATCCTCCCAAATGAGCAGTTCTTC
TRBD2	TRBV28	TRBJ2-7	CASNPLGASGRAGEQYF	TGTGCCAGCAATCCCCTTGGGGCTAGCGGGAGGGCGGGGGAGCAGTACTTC
TRBD1	TRBV18	TRBJ1-2	CASSSGTDNYGYTF	TGTGCCAGCTCATCGGGGACAGATAACTATGGCTACACCTTC